This is a list of T cell receptor beta chains from one sample in a study of T cells in Graves' hyperthyroidism and ophthalmopathy. TCRdb re-analysed the multiplex PCR reads in MiXCR, keeping a single row per CDR3 protein. This table has hundreds of thousands of distinct CDR3 sequences, about 14% appearing once. Source material: blood. These receptors were collected from a woman aged 45-65 years with Graves' ophthalmopathy. Each CDR3 is given with its conserved first and last residue. D genes are given only for firm matches. For some rows the clone size is stated as once, few or many, or as a class when expanded; others skip it.

abundance: many; j_gene: TRBJ1-1; d_gene: -; v_gene: TRBV28; CDR3aa: CASSKSGRGFSEAFF; CDR3nt: TGTGCCAGCTCAAAGTCGGGCAGGGGTTTCTCTGAAGCTTTCTTT
abundance: many; j_gene: TRBJ2-7; d_gene: TRBD1; v_gene: TRBV28; CDR3aa: CASSRTGSSYEQYF; CDR3nt: TGTGCCAGCAGTCGGACAGGGAGCTCCTACGAGCAGTACTTC
abundance: many; j_gene: TRBJ2-7; d_gene: TRBD1; v_gene: TRBV12-3/TRBV12-4; CDR3aa: CASSSTGVLGEQYF; CDR3nt: TGTGCCAGCAGTTCGACAGGGGTCTTGGGGGAGCAGTACTTC
abundance: many; j_gene: TRBJ2-2; d_gene: -; v_gene: TRBV7-7; CDR3aa: CASSAAGRAGTGELFF; CDR3nt: TGTGCTAGCAGCGCCGCTGGGAGAGCGGGCACCGGGGAGCTGTTTTTT
abundance: many; j_gene: TRBJ1-5; d_gene: -; v_gene: TRBV28; CDR3aa: CASSLRHFNQPQHF; CDR3nt: TGTGCCAGCAGTTTAAGACATTTCAATCAGCCCCAGCATTTT
abundance: -; j_gene: TRBJ1-1; d_gene: -; v_gene: TRBV7-9; CDR3aa: CASSLADGAFF; CDR3nt: TGTGCCAGCAGCTTAGCGGATGGAGCTTTCTTT
abundance: -; j_gene: TRBJ2-1; d_gene: TRBD2; v_gene: TRBV27; CDR3aa: CASSSRFQLAGYNEQFF; CDR3nt: TGTGCCAGCAGTTCTCGGTTTCAACTAGCGGGTTATAATGAGCAGTTCTTC
abundance: -; j_gene: TRBJ2-4; d_gene: -; v_gene: TRBV5-1; CDR3aa: CASSLTGPPGGTKNIQYF; CDR3nt: TGCGCCAGCAGCTTGACAGGACCCCCAGGTGGGACCAAAAACATTCAGTACTTC
abundance: -; j_gene: TRBJ2-1; d_gene: TRBD2; v_gene: TRBV24-1; CDR3aa: CATSDFGTTYEQFF; CDR3nt: TGTGCCACCAGTGATTTCGGGACTACGTATGAGCAGTTCTTC
abundance: few; j_gene: TRBJ1-3; d_gene: TRBD1; v_gene: TRBV12-5; CDR3aa: CASGSDRDPGNTIYF; CDR3nt: TGTGCTAGTGGTAGCGACAGGGACCCTGGAAACACCATATATTTT
abundance: many; j_gene: TRBJ1-4; d_gene: -; v_gene: TRBV9; CDR3aa: CASSATGGTAGEKLFF; CDR3nt: TGTGCCAGCAGCGCCACGGGAGGGACCGCGGGTGAAAAACTGTTTTTT
abundance: few; j_gene: TRBJ2-4; d_gene: -; v_gene: TRBV19; CDR3aa: CASSTLGSKPAKNIQYF; CDR3nt: TGTGCCAGTAGCACCCTGGGGTCCAAACCGGCTAAAAACATTCAGTACTTC
abundance: -; j_gene: TRBJ1-2; d_gene: TRBD1; v_gene: TRBV29-1; CDR3aa: CSVVGQGARRGYGYTF; CDR3nt: TGCAGCGTTGTAGGGCAGGGGGCGCGTCGCGGCTATGGCTACACCTTC
abundance: many; j_gene: TRBJ2-5; d_gene: -; v_gene: TRBV7-2; CDR3aa: CASSLDGSRETQYF; CDR3nt: TGTGCCAGCAGCTTAGACGGGAGTCGGGAGACCCAGTACTTC
abundance: few; j_gene: TRBJ2-7; d_gene: -; v_gene: TRBV20-1; CDR3aa: CSATPTYYYEQYF; CDR3nt: TGCAGTGCTACCCCGACGTACTACTACGAGCAGTACTTC
abundance: many; j_gene: TRBJ2-3; d_gene: TRBD2; v_gene: TRBV20-1; CDR3aa: CSAIERGSTDTQYF; CDR3nt: TGCAGTGCTATAGAGCGGGGGAGCACAGATACGCAGTATTTT
abundance: many; j_gene: TRBJ2-1; d_gene: -; v_gene: TRBV5-1; CDR3aa: CASSLGARNNEQFF; CDR3nt: TGCGCCAGCAGCTTGGGGGCCAGGAACAATGAGCAGTTCTTC
abundance: many; j_gene: TRBJ2-1; d_gene: TRBD2; v_gene: TRBV30; CDR3aa: CAWSEGTSGYNEQFF; CDR3nt: TGTGCCTGGAGCGAAGGGACTAGCGGATACAATGAGCAGTTCTTC
abundance: -; j_gene: TRBJ2-7; d_gene: -; v_gene: TRBV28; CDR3aa: CASSSLFLRDSYEQYF; CDR3nt: TGTGCCAGCAGTTCCCTTTTTTTGCGGGACTCCTACGAGCAGTACTTC
abundance: few; j_gene: TRBJ2-1; d_gene: -; v_gene: TRBV29-1; CDR3aa: CSALISNEQFF; CDR3nt: TGCAGCGCCCTGATATCCAATGAGCAGTTCTTC
abundance: few; j_gene: TRBJ1-2; d_gene: -; v_gene: TRBV2; CDR3aa: CASGQTNYGYTF; CDR3nt: TGTGCCAGCGGACAGACTAACTATGGCTACACCTTC
abundance: -; j_gene: TRBJ1-1; d_gene: -; v_gene: TRBV6-1; CDR3aa: CASSTQEQYEAFF; CDR3nt: TGTGCCAGCAGTACACAGGAACAATATGAAGCTTTCTTT
abundance: many; j_gene: TRBJ1-1; d_gene: -; v_gene: TRBV6-2/TRBV6-3; CDR3aa: CASSYEGYTEAFF; CDR3nt: TGTGCCAGCAGTTACGAAGGGTACACTGAAGCTTTCTTT
abundance: many; j_gene: TRBJ2-1; d_gene: TRBD2; v_gene: TRBV30; CDR3aa: CAWTSGSRSSYNEQFF; CDR3nt: TGTGCCTGGACTAGCGGGAGTCGATCCTCCTACAATGAGCAGTTCTTC
abundance: -; j_gene: TRBJ2-1; d_gene: TRBD2; v_gene: TRBV24-1; CDR3aa: CATSDLGAGGPGNEQFF; CDR3nt: TGTGCCACCAGTGATTTGGGAGCGGGAGGGCCTGGAAATGAGCAGTTCTTC
abundance: -; j_gene: TRBJ1-1; d_gene: -; v_gene: TRBV2; CDR3aa: CASSDGGGNTEAFF; CDR3nt: TGTGCCAGCAGTGACGGGGGGGGGAACACTGAAGCTTTCTTT
abundance: many; j_gene: TRBJ1-1; d_gene: TRBD1; v_gene: TRBV5-1; CDR3aa: CASSKGQATDSLEAFF; CDR3nt: TGCGCCAGCAGCAAGGGACAGGCGACAGATTCCTTGGAAGCTTTCTTT
abundance: -; j_gene: TRBJ1-2; d_gene: -; v_gene: TRBV14; CDR3aa: CASSQVPGHPGDYGYTF; CDR3nt: TGTGCCAGCAGCCAAGTCCCGGGACACCCGGGGGACTATGGCTACACCTTC
abundance: many; j_gene: TRBJ1-2; d_gene: TRBD1; v_gene: TRBV2; CDR3aa: CASRAQGARGYTF; CDR3nt: TGTGCCAGCAGAGCACAGGGGGCGAGGGGCTACACCTTC
abundance: few; j_gene: TRBJ1-5; d_gene: -; v_gene: TRBV24-1; CDR3aa: CATSDSGTETNQPQHF; CDR3nt: TGTGCCACCAGTGACTCCGGGACGGAAACAAATCAGCCCCAGCATTTT
abundance: many; j_gene: TRBJ2-3; d_gene: TRBD1; v_gene: TRBV7-2; CDR3aa: CASSIDRAVSSDTQYF; CDR3nt: TGTGCCAGCAGCATCGACAGGGCCGTTTCCTCAGATACGCAGTATTTT